Listed here are 30 T cell receptor beta chains from one sample, sequenced in a study of early T cells in non-severe SARS-CoV-2 infection. TCRdb re-analysed the 5' RACE reads in MiXCR, keeping a single row per CDR3 protein. The sample contains fewer than 35,000 distinct CDR3 sequences, 9% of which appear only once. Sequenced sample: whole blood. Every receptor here comes from an adult who was a healthcare worker with PCR-confirmed SARS-CoV-2 infection or an uninfected control (not recorded which).

This clonotype has only a few counts. The V gene is TRBV18, the J gene TRBJ1-1; no clear D gene. The CDR3 has 13 amino acids. Trimming left V 3 bases short and J 5 bases short, with 10 bases between. From germline, CDR1 is KGHSH and CDR2 LQKENI. The CDR3 sequence: CASSPFTGTEAFF. The CDR3 region has the DNA TGTGCCAGCTCACCCTTTACGGGGACTGAAGCTTTCTTT.

This clonotype turned up a few times. The V call is TRBV5-1, the J call TRBJ2-7; TRBD2 is a possible D gene (6 bases). Trimming took 4 bases from V and 2 from J, leaving 19 bases between them. Per germline, CDR1 SGHRS and CDR2 YFSETQ. The CDR3 contains 16 residues. The CDR3 DNA is TGCGCCAGCAGCCCGTTTGGCGGGGTCCTAACCTACGAGCAGTACTTC. Translated, it gives CASSPFGGVLTYEQYF.

This clonotype was counted many times. This chain links TRBV11-2 with TRBJ1-4, with D tentatively TRBD1 (5 bases). The germline CDR1 and CDR2 sequences are SGHAT and FQNNGV. The CDR3 runs to 14 residues. V was clipped by 5 bases and J by 0 bases, with 7 bases between them. The CDR3 reads CASSVTATNEKLFF. CDR3 bases: TGTGCCAGCAGCGTGACAGCAACTAATGAAAAACTGTTTTTT.

V and J are TRBV20-1 and TRBJ2-3; TRBD2 matches at 8 bases. In germline, CDR1 is DFQATT, CDR2 SNEGSKA (reference sequence). This CDR3 spans 12 amino acids. V shed 2 bases, J shed 8 bases, and the junction held 3 bases outside the gene matches. The CDR3: CSARTGGVTQYF. The CDR3 DNA sequence: TGCAGTGCTAGAACCGGGGGGGTTACGCAGTATTTT.

In its sample, this clonotype was seen many times. The gene calls are TRBV5-4 and TRBJ2-7; a possible D gene is TRBD1 (5 bases). V was pared by 4 bases and J by 1 base, with 9 bases between. CDR3 length: 13 amino acids. Germline values: CDR1 SGHNT, CDR2 YYREEE (reference sequence). CDR3 amino acids: CASSMTVSYEQYF. CDR3 nucleotide sequence: TGTGCCAGCAGCATGACAGTTTCCTACGAGCAGTACTTC.

The J gene is TRBJ2-1, the V gene TRBV5-4, with D perhaps matching TRBD1 or TRBD2 (6 bases each). The CDR3 is 14 residues long. The germline V and J ends were trimmed by 5 bases and 7 bases, with 16 bases remaining between them. CDR1 and CDR2 from the germline V gene are SGHNT and YYREEE (reference sequence). As DNA, the CDR3 is TGTGCCAGCAGATTTGGGGGGCCTAGGAATGAGCAGTTCTTC. Translation gives CASRFGGPRNEQFF.

The genes are TRBV7-3 and TRBJ2-2; the match to TRBD2 covers 7 bases. The V gene end was trimmed by 5 bases and the J gene end by 4 bases; junction bases not matched to a gene: 10. The CDR3 runs 16 residues. The germline gives CDR1 SGHTA, CDR2 FQGTGA. In DNA, the CDR3 is TGTGCCAGCAGCAAAACACGGGAGGTTGGCACCGGGGAGCTGTTTTTT. This sequence encodes CASSKTREVGTGELFF.

There are a few counts of this clonotype. The rearrangement links TRBV10-2 to TRBJ2-2; 10 bases match TRBD2. This CDR3 region has 16 residues. V gave up 7 bases and J gave up 2 bases; unmatched junction bases: 7. CDR1 is WSHSY and CDR2 is SAAADI in the germline V gene. CDR3 nucleotide sequence: TGCGCCAGCATCGGTCAGCGGGGGGGAAACACCGGGGAGCTGTTTTTT. Amino acids: CASIGQRGGNTGELFF.

This clonotype has a count of ten or more. The CDR3 here is CASSFFGSNQPQHF. As DNA, the CDR3 is TGTGCCAGCAGCTTTTTTGGTAGCAATCAGCCCCAGCATTTT. V is TRBV5-5 and J is TRBJ1-5, with D hard to call. Germline CDR1 reads SGHKS; CDR2 reads YYEKEE (reference sequence). The V and J ends lost 2 bases and 0 bases respectively, with 6 bases between them. The CDR3 runs 14 residues.

This clonotype was seen many times. The chain employs TRBV12-3 or TRBV12-4 and TRBJ1-3, with D tentatively TRBD1 (6 bases). The CDR3 extends over 16 amino acids. Trimming left V 6 bases short and J 0 bases short, with 15 bases between. DNA of the CDR3: TGTGCCAGCAGCTACACCACAGGGTTCTCTGGAAACACCATATATTTT. It translates to CASSYTTGFSGNTIYF.

This clonotype was detected ten times or more. The chain employs TRBV7-6 and TRBJ2-7; 9 bases are a match to TRBD1. CDR3 length equals 16 residues. Per germline, CDR1 SGHVS and CDR2 FNYEAQ. The ends lost 5 bases at V and 4 bases at J; junction bases unmatched: 12. CDR3 DNA sequence: TGTGCCAGCAGCAACCCCTCCGGGACAGGGATTTACGAGCAGTACTTC. Translating gives CASSNPSGTGIYEQYF.

The chain has TRBV29-1 and TRBJ2-3; D tentatively reads TRBD1 or TRBD2 (6 bases each). Per germline, CDR1 SQVTM and CDR2 ANQGSEA. Trimming took off 4 bases at V and 1 base at J, with 12 bases between the two ends. There are 14 residues in the CDR3. The CDR3 sequence is CSVGRDTGTDTQYF. DNA of the CDR3: TGCAGCGTTGGGAGGGACACCGGCACAGATACGCAGTATTTT.

This clonotype was recorded at least ten times. The CDR3 reads CASSLRLTGPEQYF. The CDR3 bases are TGTGCCAGCAGCTTACGTTTGACAGGGCCCGAGCAGTACTTC. The V gene is TRBV7-8, the J gene TRBJ2-7; 7 bases are a match to TRBD1. The J segment lost 6 bases and the V segment lost 2 bases, leaving 7 bases of the junction unmatched. Germline V lookup: CDR1 SGHVS, CDR2 FQNEAQ. The CDR3 extends over 14 amino acids.

This clonotype occurred many times. This CDR3 is CASSPVAGGGPDTQYF. The CDR3 nucleotides are TGTGCCAGCAGTCCGGTTGCGGGGGGGGGTCCAGATACGCAGTATTTT. The chain is built from TRBV12-3 or TRBV12-4 and TRBJ2-3, with TRBD2 matching over 9 bases. The CDR3 length is 16 residues. V dropped 5 bases and J dropped 4; count of bases not matched to a gene: 10.

Ten or more counts support this clonotype. The chain recombines TRBV5-4 with TRBJ2-1; 12 positions match TRBD1. Germline lookup yields CDR1 SGHNT and CDR2 YYREEE (reference sequence). This CDR3 has 15 residues. J was trimmed by 7 bases and V by 4 bases; bases with no gene match: 6. CDR3 region: CASSLGTGGYNEQFF. CDR3 nucleotide sequence: TGTGCCAGCAGCCTTGGGACAGGGGGCTATAATGAGCAGTTCTTC.

Worth noting for this clonotype: One end of the junction does not line up with germline, which may come from a read error. The chain couples TRBV6-2 or TRBV6-3 to TRBJ2-1; perhaps TRBD2 as D (5 bases). Germline CDR1 and CDR2: MNHEY and SVGEGT. CDR3 length: 15 residues. CDR3 residues: CPSSYTGSSYNEQFF. The CDR3 region has the DNA TGTCCCAGCAGTTACACGGGGAGCTCCTACAATGAGCAGTTCTTC.

In its sample, this clonotype was seen many times. This chain uses TRBV14 with TRBJ1-2, with 8 bases aligning to TRBD1. Germline values: CDR1 SGHDN, CDR2 FVKESK. The CDR3 consists of 15 residues. Trimming took 4 bases from V and 4 from J; bases not matched to a gene: 8. CDR3 sequence: CASSREHGQGYGYTF. CDR3 bases: TGTGCCAGCAGCCGGGAGCACGGACAGGGCTATGGCTACACCTTC.

This clonotype was counted ten times or more. One end of the junction varies from germline; a read error may be responsible. This rearrangement joins TRBV20-1 to TRBJ2-1, with 12 bases matching TRBD2. Germline V gene data show CDR1 as DFQATT and CDR2 as SNEGSKA (reference sequence). This CDR3 comprises 13 residues. CDR3 bases: TGCAGTGCTAGGGTTGGGACTAGCGGGCCCCGGGTATTC. It translates to CSARVGTSGPRVF.

This clonotype was detected many times. V usage is TRBV6-5 and J usage is TRBJ1-4; the D is unclear. The CDR3 consists of 15 residues. The germline gives CDR1 MNHEY, CDR2 SVGAGI. V was shortened by 6 bases and J by 6 bases, with 17 bases between the two germline ends. The CDR3 DNA follows: TGTGCCAGCAGCCGAACGGACGGGATAGATGAAAAACTGTTTTTT. The encoded protein is CASSRTDGIDEKLFF.

This clonotype appeared many times. The rearrangement uses TRBV25-1 and TRBJ2-1; no clear D gene. V lost 0 bases, J lost 7 bases, and 10 bases lay in between. Germline V gene lookup returns CDR1 MGHDK and CDR2 SYGVNS. The CDR3 extends over 14 amino acids. The CDR3 DNA follows: TGTGCCAGCAGTGAATATTACACCTGGAATGAGCAGTTCTTC. Its protein product is CASSEYYTWNEQFF.

This clonotype has ten or more counts. V and J are TRBV5-6 and TRBJ1-2; the D gene is possibly TRBD1 (6 bases). The CDR3 is made up of 16 amino acids. Trimming cost V 1 base and J 4 bases, with 17 bases left between them. Germline V CDR1 and CDR2: SGHDT, YYEEEE. Here the CDR3 reads CASSLYGTGGPYGYTF. CDR3 sequence (DNA): TGTGCCAGCAGCTTGTATGGGACTGGGGGCCCCTATGGCTACACCTTC.

This clonotype occurred a few times. V and J are TRBV5-6 and TRBJ2-7, with D unclear. V was pared by 4 bases and J by 2 bases, with 13 bases between. Germline V gene lookup returns CDR1 SGHDT and CDR2 YYEEEE. The CDR3 has 14 residues. In nucleotides, the CDR3 is TGTGCCAGCAGCGGATCTACCTCAGCCTACGAGCAGTACTTC. It encodes CASSGSTSAYEQYF.

This clonotype has a count of ten or more. The gene calls are TRBV11-2 and TRBJ1-1; no reliable D call. V lost 0 bases and J lost 3, with 11 bases in between. In germline, CDR1 is SGHAT, CDR2 FQNNGV. The CDR3 spans 15 residues. This chain's CDR3 is CASSLDQLGYTEAFF. The CDR3 DNA reads TGTGCCAGCAGCTTAGATCAGCTGGGGTACACTGAAGCTTTCTTT.

This clonotype is a singleton in its sample. This chain links TRBV5-1 with TRBJ2-3, with D perhaps given as TRBD1 or TRBD2 (6 bases each). The CDR3 extends over 14 amino acids. CDR1 is SGHRS, CDR2 YFSETQ, per germline. With 7 bases removed from V and 0 bases from J, the gap between germline ends came to 12 bases. The CDR3 region has the DNA TGCGCCAGCCTCGAGGGGGGAAGCACAGATACGCAGTATTTT. It yields the protein CASLEGGSTDTQYF.

In its sample, this clonotype was seen many times. The chain carries TRBV7-6 and TRBJ1-5; tentative D call: TRBD1 (6 bases). The germline V gene encodes CDR1 SGHVS and CDR2 FNYEAQ. V was pared by 0 bases and J by 5 bases, with 14 bases between. The CDR3 extends over 16 amino acids. The CDR3, as DNA: TGTGCCAGCAGCTTAGCCTGGTCCGGGGGCGATCAGCCCCAGCATTTT. This codes for CASSLAWSGGDQPQHF.

This clonotype was observed at least ten times. The chain has TRBV12-3 or TRBV12-4 and TRBJ2-1; the match to TRBD1 covers 8 bases. J was trimmed by 16 bases and V by 1 base; bases with no gene match: 9. CDR3 size: 13 residues. This CDR3 is CASSLGRGTGVFF. For the CDR3, the DNA is TGTGCCAGCAGTTTAGGCCGGGGGACAGGTGTTTTCTTC.

This clonotype has at least ten counts. CDR3 DNA: TGTGCCAGCAGCTTATATCCAGGGACTTTTGCCTACACCTTC. It yields the protein CASSLYPGTFAYTF. The V and J genes are TRBV7-2 and TRBJ1-2; D might be TRBD1 (5 bases). The V gene's germline CDR1 is SGHTA and CDR2 FQGNSA. This CDR3 contains 14 residues. V lost 2 bases, J lost 10 bases, and 17 bases lay in between.

This clonotype appeared a few times. The rearrangement joins TRBV2 to TRBJ1-1, with 8 nucleotides matching TRBD1. Trimming cost V 7 bases and J 0 bases; bases outside gene matches: 10. The CDR3 length is 16 residues. CDR1 and CDR2 (germline): SNHLY, FYNNEI. This CDR3 is CASMRDRNDLNTEAFF. Here the CDR3 DNA reads TGTGCCAGCATGAGGGACAGGAACGACTTGAACACTGAAGCTTTCTTT.

This clonotype was counted only a few times. The chain recombines TRBV7-6 with TRBJ1-2, with 7 bases that match TRBD1. CDR3 length equals 15 residues. The trim removed 5 bases at V and 6 bases at J, leaving 12 bases unmatched. CDR1 is SGHVS and CDR2 is FNYEAQ in the germline V gene. The CDR3 coding sequence is TGTGCCAGCAGCGTTCGACAGGGATTGGCGGATGGCTACACCTTC. Translation: CASSVRQGLADGYTF.

The CDR3 DNA reads TGTGCCAGCAGAACGATTAATTCACCCCTCCACTTT. It encodes CASRTINSPLHF. The rearrangement uses TRBV5-4 and TRBJ1-6, with D unresolved. Germline CDR1 is SGHNT and CDR2 is YYREEE (reference sequence). This CDR3 is 12 amino acids long. Trimming left V 5 bases short and J 6 bases short, with 6 bases between.